The subject of this entry is one T cell receptor beta chain. What it binds is unknown. Primers: 60 Vbeta forward and 13 Jbeta reverse. The assay was immunoSEQ multiplex PCR, and TCRdb's table has in-frame clones only and misses some. The sample lists about 160,000 clones, 60% to 85% occurring once. The data derive from a study of cytomegalovirus exposure and HLA in healthy donors. Study in general: Researchers found that roughly 80% of 350 to 500 genotyped donors fell within the Caucasian-associated ancestry cluster.

The CDR3 contains 18 residues. Trimming took 6 bases from V and 0 from J; bases not matched to a gene: 8. Germline CDR1 MNHEY, CDR2 SMNVEV (reference sequence). Study-level points and caveats: A later analysis found most CMV-associated TCR beta chains apparently HLA-restricted. It was taken for granted in presence/absence analyses that sequencing depth across donors was roughly uniform.

This receptor was identified in a man between 40 and 49 years old in good health and CMV-seropositive. Sample: PBMCs. The genes are TRBV27 and TRBJ2-1; 13 nucleotides agree with TRBD2. The CDR3 is CASRGLAGVGGSYNEQFF. DNA of the CDR3: TGTGCCAGCAGAGGACTAGCGGGAGTGGGGGGCTCCTACAATGAGCAGTTCTTC.